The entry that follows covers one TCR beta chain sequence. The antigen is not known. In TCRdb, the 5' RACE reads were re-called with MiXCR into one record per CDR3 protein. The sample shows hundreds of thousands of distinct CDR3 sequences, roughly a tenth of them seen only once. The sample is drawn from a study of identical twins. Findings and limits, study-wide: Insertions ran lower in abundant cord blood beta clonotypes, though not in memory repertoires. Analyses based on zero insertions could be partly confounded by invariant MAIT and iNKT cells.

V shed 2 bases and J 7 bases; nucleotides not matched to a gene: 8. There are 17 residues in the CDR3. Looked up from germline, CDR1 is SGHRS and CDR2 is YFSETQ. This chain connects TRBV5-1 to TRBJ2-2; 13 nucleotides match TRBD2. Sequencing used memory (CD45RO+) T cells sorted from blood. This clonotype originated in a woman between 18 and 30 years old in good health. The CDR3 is CASSFGGLAGAGGELFF. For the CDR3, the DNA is TGCGCCAGCAGCTTTGGAGGACTAGCGGGGGCTGGCGGGGAGCTGTTTTTT. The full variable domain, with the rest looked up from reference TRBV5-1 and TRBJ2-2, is KAGVTQTPRYLIKTRGQQVTLSCSPISGHRSVSWYQQTPGQGLQFLFEYFSETQRNKGNFPGRFSGRQFSNSRSEMNVSTLELGDSALYLCASSFGGLAGAGGELFFGEGSRLTVL.